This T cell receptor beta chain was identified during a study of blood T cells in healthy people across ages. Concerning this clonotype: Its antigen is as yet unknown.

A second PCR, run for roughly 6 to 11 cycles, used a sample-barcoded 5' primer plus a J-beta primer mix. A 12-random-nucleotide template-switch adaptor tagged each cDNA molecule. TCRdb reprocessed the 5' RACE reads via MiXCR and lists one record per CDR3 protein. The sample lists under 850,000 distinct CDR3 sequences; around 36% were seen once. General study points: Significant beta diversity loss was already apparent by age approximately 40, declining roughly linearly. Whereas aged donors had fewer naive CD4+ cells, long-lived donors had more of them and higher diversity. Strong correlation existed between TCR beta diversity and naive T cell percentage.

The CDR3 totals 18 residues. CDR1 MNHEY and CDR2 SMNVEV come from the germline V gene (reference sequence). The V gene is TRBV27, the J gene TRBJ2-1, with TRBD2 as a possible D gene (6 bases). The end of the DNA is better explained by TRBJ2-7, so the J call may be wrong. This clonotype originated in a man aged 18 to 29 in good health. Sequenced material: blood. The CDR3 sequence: CASSLSLGGFSSYNEQYF. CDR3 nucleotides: TGTGCCAGCAGTTTGAGTCTAGGAGGGTTCAGCTCCTACAATGAGCAGTACTTC.